Below, 18 T cell receptor beta chains from the same sample are listed, as sequenced in a study of regulatory T cells in long-lasting Graves disease (dated by TCRdb to about 2021). The library was prepared using multiplex PCR. The instrument given in TCRdb is Illumina HiSeq 4000. To build TCR beta libraries, CDR3 regions were amplified by Arm-PCR using iRepertoire HTBI primers. TCRdb passed the public sequencing reads through fastp at Q25 and MiXCR, retaining productive beta sequences. Under each unique CDR3 protein, matching rows form one entry showing the most common genes and DNA. This sample gives around 470,000 distinct CDR3 sequences in total; approximately 14% of them show up just once. The top ten clones comprise more than 15% of the sample. Taken with the paper, the label for time point translates to: newly diagnosed GD, antithyroid drugs for less than 3 months. For both TCR sequencing and RNA sequencing, RNA was extracted from PBMCs in TRIzol.

The same data also went into a second study, on T cells in Graves' hyperthyroidism and ophthalmopathy.

Specimen: peripheral blood mononuclear cells (PBMCs), collected at new diagnosis, from a patient treated with antithyroid drugs. The receptor source for this set is a woman aged 50 to 65 with Graves disease. Donor details come from another sample of the same person, matched by shared clones.

This clonotype was counted at least ten times. The chain recombines TRBV7-2 with TRBJ1-2; 7 positions match TRBD1. The germline CDR1 and CDR2 sequences are SGHTA and FQGNSA. Unmatched junction bases numbered 11, after V lost 7 bases and J lost 0 bases. CDR3 length equals 16 residues. In DNA form, the CDR3 reads TGTGCCAGCACCAAACAGGGGTCTCCCTCTAACTATGGCTACACCTTC. It yields the protein CASTKQGSPSNYGYTF.

Only a few counts were recorded for this clonotype. Given a much more abundant clone one base away, this may be a read error. The chain employs TRBV28 and TRBJ2-7, with TRBD1 matching over 8 bases. The V gene end was trimmed by 4 bases and the J gene end by 6 bases; junction bases not matched to a gene: 11. The CDR3 is 15 residues long. CDR1 and CDR2 (germline): MDHEN, SYDVKM. The CDR3 spells CASSSADRASCEQYF. The CDR3 coding sequence is TGTGCCAGCAGTTCCGCGGACAGGGCATCGTGCGAGCAGTACTTC.

This clonotype was counted at least ten times. CDR3 coding DNA: TGCAGTGCTAGTCTTGGGACTAGCGGGAGTTGGTGGACCTCCTACAATGAGCAGTTCTTC. It yields the protein CSASLGTSGSWWTSYNEQFF. The chain combines TRBV20-1 with TRBJ2-1; 14 bases agree with TRBD2. With 3 bases clipped from V and 0 bases from J, the junction kept 13 bases outside the gene matches. CDR3 size: 20 residues. CDR1 is DFQATT and CDR2 is SNEGSKA in the germline V gene (reference sequence).

This clonotype was detected ten times or more. The chain combines TRBV24-1 with TRBJ2-5; TRBD2 matches 9 bases. J lost 5 bases, V lost 4 bases, and 7 bases had no gene match. This CDR3 comprises 15 residues. Germline CDR1 reads KGHDR; CDR2 reads SFDVKD. In DNA, the CDR3 is TGTGCCACCAGTGAGCCGACTAGCGGACGGGAGACCCAGTACTTC. This gives the protein CATSEPTSGRETQYF.

The sample holds many counts of this clonotype. This chain uses TRBV9 with TRBJ1-6, with D unclear. The germline gives CDR1 SGDLS, CDR2 YYNGEE. The CDR3 consists of 14 residues. Between the trimmed V and J ends, which lost 3 bases and 8 bases, there was a span of 12 bases. CDR3 region: CASSGRVGDSPLHF. The DNA for the CDR3 is TGTGCCAGCAGCGGACGTGTAGGAGATTCACCCCTCCACTTT.

The table lists this clonotype with a few counts. This chain uses TRBV28 with TRBJ1-2; D is undetermined. CDR1 and CDR2 (germline): MDHEN, SYDVKM. This CDR3 has 12 amino acids. The V gene lost 1 base and the J gene lost 4 bases, with 4 bases spanning the gap. In DNA form, the CDR3 reads TGTGCCAGCAGTTTATACATCTATGGCTACACCTTC. Translating gives CASSLYIYGYTF.

This sequence joins TRBV7-8 and TRBJ2-1, with D uncertain. Trimming removed 4 bases at V and 6 bases at J, with 16 bases between. Germline V gene lookup returns CDR1 SGHVS and CDR2 FQNEAQ. The CDR3 runs 15 residues. This chain's CDR3 is CASSSKTGRFNEQFF. The CDR3 coding sequence is TGTGCCAGCAGCTCAAAGACCGGACGTTTCAATGAGCAGTTCTTC.

About this clonotype: One end of the junction is discordant with germline, which a read error may explain. The chain has TRBV3-1 and TRBJ2-3, with a tentative D call TRBD2 (6 bases). The CDR3 sequence is 14 residues long. CDR1 is LGHDT and CDR2 is YNNKEL in the germline V gene (reference sequence). CDR3 protein: CANSQVGRPDTQYF. The CDR3 DNA is TGTGCCAACAGCCAAGTAGGGAGGCCAGATACACAGTATTTT.

This clonotype was observed at least ten times. V is TRBV2 and J is TRBJ2-2, with D perhaps given as TRBD1 or TRBD2 (5 bases each). V was clipped by 7 bases and J by 6 bases, with 30 bases between them. There are 19 residues in the CDR3. The germline gives CDR1 SNHLY, CDR2 FYNNEI. The CDR3 region is CASIPLGTPDRELSGELFF. CDR3 nucleotide sequence: TGTGCCAGCATTCCCCTGGGGACGCCGGATCGTGAATTGTCCGGGGAGCTGTTTTTT. Full variable domain (remainder filled in from reference TRBV2 and TRBJ2-2): EPEVTQTPSHQVTQMGQEVILRCVPISNHLYFYWYRQILGQKVEFLVSFYNNEISEKSEIFDDQFSVERPDGSNFTLKIRSTKLEDSAMYFCASIPLGTPDRELSGELFFGEGSRLTVL.

This clonotype was picked up a small number of times. The genes are TRBV29-1 and TRBJ1-2; TRBD1 matches 11 bases. Germline CDR1 reads SQVTM; CDR2 reads ANQGSEA. Trimming took 8 bases from V and 8 from J; bases not matched to a gene: 7. The CDR3 is 12 amino acids. Written as DNA, the CDR3 is TGCAGCCTGACCGGGACAGGGGGAGGCTACACCTTC. Translation: CSLTGTGGGYTF.

In its sample, this clonotype was seen many times. The CDR3 coding sequence is TGTGCCTGGGACAGGGGATTGAACACTGAAGCTTTCTTT. It encodes CAWDRGLNTEAFF. J is TRBJ1-1 and V is TRBV30, with 8 bases aligning to TRBD1. CDR1 is GTSNPN and CDR2 is SVGIG in the germline V gene (reference sequence). The CDR3 has 13 amino acids. V shed 5 bases, J shed 0 bases, and the junction held 2 bases outside the gene matches.

This clonotype was observed a handful of times. This chain joins TRBV6-5 and TRBJ2-5; D is undetermined. V shed 0 bases and J shed 10 bases, with 9 bases lying between them. The germline V gene encodes CDR1 MNHEY and CDR2 SVGAGI. The CDR3 is 12 residues long. CDR3 loop: CASSYSLAIQYF. CDR3 sequence (DNA): TGTGCCAGCAGTTACTCGTTAGCTATCCAGTACTTC.

This chain links TRBV19 with TRBJ2-6, with TRBD2 matching 9 bases. J lost 0 bases, V lost 3 bases, and 3 bases had no gene match. In germline, CDR1 is LNHDA, CDR2 SQIVND (reference sequence). The CDR3 has 17 amino acids. Here the CDR3 reads CASSILTSGSGANVLTF. Here the CDR3 DNA reads TGTGCCAGTAGTATTCTGACTAGCGGCTCTGGGGCCAACGTCCTGACTTTC.

This clonotype has a count of ten or more. The chain uses TRBV9 and TRBJ2-7; perhaps TRBD1 as D (6 bases). Germline V gives CDR1 SGDLS, CDR2 YYNGEE. V was trimmed by 1 base and J by 4 bases, leaving 12 bases between them. The CDR3 spans 14 residues. CDR3 in DNA: TGTGCCAGCAGCGTAACAGGGCTGGGGTACGAGCAGTACTTC. This encodes CASSVTGLGYEQYF.

This clonotype was counted only a few times. This rearrangement joins TRBV28 to TRBJ1-5, with unresolved D. This CDR3 comprises 14 residues. Germline V gene lookup returns CDR1 MDHEN and CDR2 SYDVKM. V dropped 6 bases and J dropped 3 bases, with 12 bases sitting between them. CDR3 nucleotide sequence: TGTGCCAGCAGCGCAGGTCCCCTCAATCAGCCCCAGCATTTT. Protein sequence: CASSAGPLNQPQHF.

The sample holds many counts of this clonotype. V usage is TRBV7-2 and J usage is TRBJ2-5; tentatively, D is TRBD1 (6 bases). The CDR3 is 13 amino acids. Germline values: CDR1 SGHTA, CDR2 FQGNSA. V was cut by 5 bases and J by 1 base, with 8 bases left in between. The CDR3 reads CASSTGSQETQYF. The CDR3, as DNA: TGTGCCAGCAGCACAGGGTCCCAAGAGACCCAGTACTTC.

This sequence joins TRBV7-3 and TRBJ2-5; a weak D match, TRBD1 (5 bases). The CDR3 length is 14 residues. From germline, CDR1 is SGHTA and CDR2 FQGTGA. V was cut by 5 bases and J by 5 bases, with 15 bases left in between. CDR3: CASSPKGVRETQYF. The CDR3 coding sequence is TGTGCCAGCAGCCCGAAAGGGGTTAGGGAGACCCAGTACTTC.

At least ten counts were recorded for this clonotype. The CDR3 region is CASSSHSESITQYF. The DNA for the CDR3 is TGTGCCAGCAGCAGCCATTCCGAGAGTATTACGCAGTATTTT. The rearrangement uses TRBV12-3 or TRBV12-4 and TRBJ2-3; D is undetermined. This CDR3 spans 14 amino acids. Trimming took 6 bases from V and 8 from J, leaving 18 bases between them.